The 24 T cell receptor beta chains below were found in one sample sequenced in a study of Ad26.COV2.S vaccination and SARS-CoV-2 variants. Some clones are missing from TCRdb's copy, which holds only in-frame ones; the method was immunoSEQ multiplex PCR. Here the sample spans hundreds of thousands of clones, around 89% being singletons. Treatment defined: around 19 received Ad26.COV2.S at low or high dose, single or two shots; about five received placebo; per-sample allocation not given. Collection of samples fell on day 63 after the first vaccine or placebo injection. The sequences come from peripheral blood, collected in a trial of Ad26.COV2.S vaccine versus placebo. Every receptor here comes from a person aged 18 to 59 who received the Ad26.COV2.S COVID-19 vaccine or a placebo.

This clone was detected only once. The rearrangement joins TRBV5-4 to TRBJ2-7; tentative D call: TRBD1 (6 bases). The V gene's germline CDR1 is SGHNT and CDR2 YYREEE (reference sequence). Trimming cost V 4 bases and J 2 bases, with 13 bases left between them. This CDR3 has 14 amino acids. The CDR3 loop reads CASSTSGVPYEQYF. CDR3 nucleotide sequence: TGTGCCAGCAGCACGTCAGGGGTCCCCTACGAGCAGTACTTC.

This chain uses TRBV3-1 (or the pseudogene TRBV3-2) with TRBJ1-2; 10 bases match TRBD1. The CDR3 contains 15 residues. The V gene's germline CDR1 is LGHDT and CDR2 YNNKEL (reference sequence). The trim removed 4 bases at V and 4 bases at J, leaving 6 bases unmatched. CDR3 loop: CASSPETGGGYGYTF. The CDR3 nucleotides are TGTGCCAGCAGCCCCGAGACAGGGGGCGGCTATGGCTACACCTTC.

The rearrangement uses TRBV28 and TRBJ1-4, with 7 bases fitting TRBD1. The length of the CDR3 is 16 residues. CDR1 and CDR2 from the germline V gene are MDHEN and SYDVKM. J lost 0 bases, V lost 5 bases, and 6 bases had no gene match. DNA of the CDR3: TGTGCCAGCAGTCCCCAGGGGGTTGCAACTAATGAAAAACTGTTTTTT. Its translation is CASSPQGVATNEKLFF.

The chain links TRBV30 to TRBJ1-4; D is undetermined. Trimming left V 2 bases short and J 10 bases short, with 11 bases between. This CDR3 is 12 amino acids long. Germline loops: CDR1 GTSNPN, CDR2 SVGIG (reference sequence). CDR3 DNA sequence: TGTGCCTGGAGTAAGGAGGGAGGAAAACTGTTTTTT. It codes for CAWSKEGGKLFF.

The chain is built from TRBV3-1 (or the pseudogene TRBV3-2) and TRBJ2-5; TRBD2 agrees at 11 bases. Germline CDR1 reads LGHDT; CDR2 reads YNNKEL (reference sequence). CDR3 length equals 15 residues. V lost 3 bases to trimming and J lost 5 bases; unmatched junction nucleotides: 5. Written as DNA, the CDR3 is TGTGCCAGCAGCCATCTAGCGGGAGGCCGCGAGACCCAGTACTTC. Translating gives CASSHLAGGRETQYF.

The DNA for the CDR3 is TGTGCCAGCAGCTTTAGACAGGGTGGGTCGGGCATTCAGTACTTC. Translation: CASSFRQGGSGIQYF. The chain links TRBV7-2 to TRBJ2-4; 7 nucleotides line up with TRBD1. The CDR3 is 15 amino acids. Germline trimming cut 3 bases from V and 9 bases from J; bases unmatched to any gene: 11. Germline V CDR1 and CDR2: SGHTA, FQGNSA.

The chain couples TRBV4-2 to TRBJ1-4; 8 bases align to TRBD1. The CDR3 has 15 residues. Unmatched junction bases numbered 4, after V lost 3 bases and J lost 4 bases. Per the germline V gene, CDR1 is LGHNA and CDR2 is YNFKEQ. CDR3 sequence reads: CASSQKDRVNEKLFF. DNA for the CDR3: TGTGCCAGCAGCCAGAAGGACAGGGTTAATGAAAAACTGTTTTTT.

V and J are TRBV29-1 and TRBJ2-1; D gene uncertain. The CDR3 sequence is 14 residues long. The germline V gene encodes CDR1 SQVTM and CDR2 ANQGSEA. Trimming took off 4 bases at V and 0 bases at J, with 10 bases between the two ends. CDR3 DNA sequence: TGCAGCGTTGCTAACTCTAACTCCTACAATGAGCAGTTCTTC. Residues: CSVANSNSYNEQFF.

The chain joins TRBV5-1 to TRBJ2-7, with D perhaps TRBD1 (6 bases). The CDR3 has 13 amino acids. CDR1 and CDR2 from the germline V gene are SGHRS and YFSETQ. Between the trimmed V and J ends, which lost 6 bases and 0 bases, there was a span of 10 bases. DNA for the CDR3: TGCGCCAGCAACCAGGGGAACTCCTACGAGCAGTACTTC. It codes for CASNQGNSYEQYF.

This rearrangement joins TRBV12-3 or TRBV12-4 to TRBJ1-4; D might be TRBD1 (5 bases). Trimming cost V 4 bases and J 8 bases, with 11 bases left between them. This CDR3 has 13 residues. DNA for the CDR3: TGTGCCAGCAGTTCCGACAGATTAGAAAAACTGTTTTTT. Amino acid sequence: CASSSDRLEKLFF.

This clone has a single count. This sequence joins TRBV2 and TRBJ1-3; D call uncertain. Trimming removed 5 bases at V and 4 bases at J, with 9 bases between. The CDR3 contains 13 residues. Germline V CDR1 and CDR2: SNHLY, FYNNEI. The CDR3 bases are TGTGCCAGCAGTTACTTAACCGGAAACACCATATATTTT. Its translation: CASSYLTGNTIYF.

J is TRBJ2-7 and V is TRBV6-5; 8 bases agree with TRBD2. V lost 6 bases and J lost 2; bases outside the gene matches: 6. Germline-derived CDR1 and CDR2 are MNHEY and SVGAGI. The CDR3 loop spans 14 amino acids. The CDR3: CASRLERGPYEQYF. As DNA, the CDR3 is TGTGCCAGCAGGTTGGAGCGGGGGCCCTACGAGCAGTACTTC.

This chain joins TRBV7-6 and TRBJ1-2; D might be TRBD1 (5 bases). The V gene's germline CDR1 is SGHVS and CDR2 FNYEAQ. V was shortened by 4 bases and J by 3 bases, with 9 bases between the two germline ends. CDR3 length: 13 amino acids. In DNA, the CDR3 is TGTGCCAGCAGCTACTCAGGGTACTATGGCTACACCTTC. This encodes CASSYSGYYGYTF.

This clone was seen only a few times. The chain is built from TRBV7-9 and TRBJ1-6; no definite D call. The CDR3 contains 14 residues. Trimming left V 1 base short and J 7 bases short, with 8 bases between. Germline loops: CDR1 SEHNR, CDR2 FQNEAQ (reference sequence). The CDR3 is CASSLVQSNSPLHF. The CDR3 DNA reads TGTGCCAGCAGCTTAGTGCAGAGCAATTCACCCCTCCACTTT.

This clone was seen just once. The genes are TRBV5-4 and TRBJ2-5; no firm D call. The CDR3 length is 15 residues. V was cut by 7 bases and J by 1 base, with 17 bases left in between. Germline V gene sequence: CDR1 SGHNT, CDR2 YYREEE (reference sequence). The CDR3 DNA sequence: TGTGCCAGCCATCATGACCTTAGGTTCCAAGAGACCCAGTACTTC. Amino acid sequence: CASHHDLRFQETQYF.

This sequence joins TRBV25-1 and TRBJ2-1; D may be TRBD2 (6 bases). Trimming pared 1 base from V and 6 bases from J, leaving 13 bases between. The length of the CDR3 is 15 residues. Germline CDR1 is MGHDK and CDR2 is SYGVNS. CDR3 region: CASSELYRGLNEQFF. The CDR3, as DNA: TGTGCCAGCAGTGAATTATATCGGGGACTCAATGAGCAGTTCTTC.

The genes are TRBV9 and TRBJ2-1, with TRBD2 identical over 9 bases. Germline CDR1 is SGDLS and CDR2 is YYNGEE. The CDR3 length is 15 residues. Trimming took 0 bases from V and 7 from J; bases not matched to a gene: 5. The CDR3 nucleotides are TGTGCCAGCAGCGTAGCCAGCGGGGGGCCTAATGAGCAGTTCTTC. This encodes CASSVASGGPNEQFF.

The rearrangement links TRBV3-1 (or the pseudogene TRBV3-2) to TRBJ1-2, with 12 bases aligning to TRBD1. The V segment lost 1 base and the J segment 6 bases; nucleotides outside the gene matches: 3. The length of the CDR3 is 15 residues. The germline gives CDR1 LGHDT, CDR2 YNNKEL (reference sequence). Written as DNA, the CDR3 is TGTGCCAGCAGCCAAGGGGGGACAGGGGGCGATGGCTACACCTTC. Encoded protein: CASSQGGTGGDGYTF.

The chain couples TRBV3-1 (or the pseudogene TRBV3-2) to TRBJ2-3; 8 nucleotides agree with TRBD2. Germline trimming cut 0 bases from V and 5 bases from J; bases unmatched to any gene: 4. CDR3 length: 15 amino acids. The germline V gene has CDR1 LGHDT and CDR2 YNNKEL (reference sequence). The CDR3 DNA sequence: TGTGCCAGCAGCCAAGAGTGGCTAGCGGGAGATACGCAGTATTTT. Its protein product is CASSQEWLAGDTQYF.

The chain carries TRBV9 and TRBJ2-1, with 8 positions matching TRBD2. The CDR3 contains 14 residues. V shed 2 bases and J 5 bases; nucleotides not matched to a gene: 3. CDR1 and CDR2 from the germline V gene are SGDLS and YYNGEE. DNA of the CDR3: TGTGCCAGCAGCGTTAGCGGGATGAACAATGAGCAGTTCTTC. Amino acids: CASSVSGMNNEQFF.

The genes are TRBV3-1 (or the pseudogene TRBV3-2) and TRBJ2-7; D remains unclear. The germline CDR1 and CDR2 sequences are LGHDT and YNNKEL (reference sequence). This CDR3 comprises 14 residues. Trimming removed 1 base at V and 3 bases at J, with 10 bases between. CDR3 protein: CASSQGVQIYEQYF. The CDR3 nucleotides are TGTGCCAGCAGCCAAGGAGTGCAGATCTACGAGCAGTACTTC.

The V call is TRBV30, the J call TRBJ2-1, with 7 positions matching TRBD1. CDR3 length: 13 residues. CDR1 and CDR2 (germline): GTSNPN, SVGIG (reference sequence). Trimming cost V 6 bases and J 6 bases; bases outside gene matches: 8. DNA of the CDR3: TGTGCCTGCCTCGCGGCAGGGGGCAATGAGCAGTTCTTC. Protein: CACLAAGGNEQFF.

This chain uses TRBV7-2 with TRBJ2-3; the D is unclear. CDR3 length: 12 amino acids. Germline loops: CDR1 SGHTA, CDR2 FQGNSA. V lost 5 bases to trimming and J lost 1 base, with 4 bases between them. CDR3 region: CASSQGTDTQYF. As DNA, the CDR3 is TGTGCCAGCAGCCAGGGCACAGATACGCAGTATTTT.

The rearrangement joins TRBV30 to TRBJ1-6, with 9 bases fitting TRBD1. The germline gives CDR1 GTSNPN, CDR2 SVGIG (reference sequence). The CDR3 extends over 13 amino acids. The ends lost 4 bases at V and 7 bases at J; junction bases unmatched: 2. The CDR3 region is CAWIGTGNSPLHF. As DNA, the CDR3 is TGTGCCTGGATTGGGACAGGGAATTCACCCCTCCACTTT.